This T cell receptor beta chain appears in the sequencing data of a study of neurological immune-mediated disorders. Time point denoted: technical triplicate 1. Germline CDR1 reads DFQATT; CDR2 reads SNEGSKA (reference sequence). The CDR3 runs to 15 residues. Trimming cost V 6 bases and J 6 bases; bases outside gene matches: 11. This clonotype has a count of ten or more. The cDNA was synthesized by 5'RACE incorporating 10-nucleotide random UMIs. TCRdb used MiXCR to reprocess the 5' RACE reads, holding one entry per CDR3 protein. This table holds fewer than 30,000 distinct CDR3 sequences, less than 15% found once.

This TCR was sampled from a female donor with HTLV-1-associated myelopathy (HAM/TSP). The rearrangement uses TRBV20-1 and TRBJ1-3; 10 positions match TRBD1. Specimen: CD4+ T cells from blood. The DNA of the CDR3 is TGCAGTGCCGCCCACCGGGACAGGGGATTAAACACCATATATTTT. Translating gives CSAAHRDRGLNTIYF.